A single sample gave rise to the 21 T cell receptor beta chains below, sequenced in a study of blood T cell repertoires in COVID-19. Clones were read by immunoSEQ multiplex PCR, and TCRdb kept only the in-frame ones, dropping some. The data contain hundreds of thousands of clones, roughly 90% of them singletons. The sample comprised peripheral blood. The receptors were sampled from a woman in her thirties with COVID-19, enrolled during active disease.

V is TRBV10-3 and J is TRBJ1-5; TRBD1 matches at 8 bases. J lost 7 bases, V lost 0 bases, and 11 bases had no gene match. The germline V gene has CDR1 ENHRY and CDR2 SYGVKD. The CDR3 has 17 amino acids. CDR3 loop: CAISESSYGQGGQPQHF. The CDR3 DNA is TGTGCCATCAGTGAGTCTTCCTACGGACAGGGCGGCCAGCCCCAGCATTTT.

The gene calls are TRBV5-1 and TRBJ2-1, with TRBD1 matching over 7 bases. CDR3 length: 14 residues. Trimming took 6 bases from V and 6 from J; bases not matched to a gene: 9. Germline V gives CDR1 SGHRS, CDR2 YFSETQ. Here the CDR3 DNA reads TGCGCCAGCACCCCACGACAGGGTAGCAATGAGCAGTTCTTC. This sequence encodes CASTPRQGSNEQFF.

This sequence joins TRBV11-3 and TRBJ2-2, with 7 bases aligning to TRBD2. Germline V gives CDR1 SGHNT, CDR2 YENEEA. This CDR3 has 15 residues. V shed 1 base, J shed 4 bases, and the junction held 3 bases outside the gene matches. CDR3 nucleotides: TGTGCCAGCAGCTTAGTTAGCGGGCCCACCGGGGAGCTGTTTTTT. Translating gives CASSLVSGPTGELFF.

V is TRBV24-1 and J is TRBJ1-4; TRBD1 aligns across 7 bases. The J segment lost 6 bases and the V segment lost 8 bases, leaving 5 bases of the junction unmatched. CDR1 and CDR2 (germline): KGHDR, SFDVKD. This CDR3 region has 13 residues. The CDR3 loop reads CATKGTGDEKLFF. CDR3 sequence (DNA): TGTGCCACCAAGGGTACAGGGGATGAAAAACTGTTTTTT.

The chain uses TRBV5-1 and TRBJ2-1; TRBD2 agrees at 8 bases. CDR1 and CDR2 (germline): SGHRS, YFSETQ. The CDR3 length is 15 residues. V lost 0 bases to trimming and J lost 3 bases; unmatched junction nucleotides: 2. CDR3 nucleotide sequence: TGCGCCAGCAGCTTGGGCGGGGGGTTCTACAATGAGCAGTTCTTC. Translated, it gives CASSLGGGFYNEQFF.

J is TRBJ2-1 and V is TRBV9; TRBD2 matches 7 bases. Losses at the gene ends were 7 bases for V and 5 bases for J; bases not matched to a gene: 9. CDR3 length: 14 amino acids. CDR1 is SGDLS, CDR2 YYNGEE, per germline. As DNA, the CDR3 is TGTGCCAGCGGGAGGGCGGGAAAAAACAATGAGCAGTTCTTC. Its protein is CASGRAGKNNEQFF.

The chain uses TRBV3-1 (or the pseudogene TRBV3-2) and TRBJ1-6, with 10 bases aligning to TRBD1. CDR3 size: 18 residues. The J segment lost 3 bases and the V segment lost 4 bases, leaving 9 bases of the junction unmatched. Germline loops: CDR1 LGHDT, CDR2 YNNKEL (reference sequence). CDR3 loop: CASSLYAGTGDYNSPLHF. In DNA, the CDR3 is TGTGCCAGCAGCCTCTATGCCGGGACAGGGGACTATAATTCACCCCTCCACTTT.

V is TRBV3-1 (or the pseudogene TRBV3-2) and J is TRBJ2-3, with 10 bases that match TRBD2. V was pared by 3 bases and J by 2 bases, with 5 bases of the junction left unmatched. The CDR3 loop spans 16 amino acids. In germline, CDR1 is LGHDT, CDR2 YNNKEL (reference sequence). The CDR3 sequence: CASSHRSGRVTDTQYF. The CDR3 DNA reads as TGTGCCAGCAGCCACCGCAGCGGGAGGGTCACAGATACGCAGTATTTT.

This chain uses TRBV6-5 with TRBJ1-1; D may be TRBD1 (5 bases). Per germline, CDR1 MNHEY and CDR2 SVGAGI. The CDR3 is made up of 13 amino acids. Trimming removed 7 bases from V and 0 bases from J, with 9 bases in between. CDR3 residues: CASKAGVNTEAFF. As DNA, the CDR3 is TGTGCCAGCAAGGCGGGGGTGAACACTGAAGCTTTCTTT.

The chain uses TRBV7-9 and TRBJ1-3; TRBD1 matches at 7 bases. This CDR3 contains 17 residues. CDR1 and CDR2 from the germline V gene are SEHNR and FQNEAQ (reference sequence). Here the CDR3 DNA reads TGTGCTGAAGTGGCAGGGGGTCGATCCTACTCTGGAAACACCATATATTTT. Encoded protein: CAEVAGGRSYSGNTIYF.

The chain recombines TRBV7-9 with TRBJ1-2, with D maybe TRBD1 (6 bases). V gave up 0 bases and J gave up 7 bases, with 18 bases separating them. This CDR3 spans 16 amino acids. In germline, CDR1 is SEHNR, CDR2 FQNEAQ (reference sequence). The CDR3 region is CASSLARGLVAGGYTF. The CDR3 coding sequence is TGTGCCAGCAGCTTAGCGCGGGGGCTGGTGGCTGGTGGCTACACCTTC.

J is TRBJ2-7 and V is TRBV15; D is undetermined. The V and J ends lost 1 base and 2 bases respectively, with 6 bases between them. This CDR3 has 13 amino acids. Germline CDR1 reads LNHNV; CDR2 reads YYDKDF (reference sequence). The CDR3 region is CATSRGETYEQYF. The CDR3 coding sequence is TGTGCCACCAGCAGAGGTGAGACCTACGAGCAGTACTTC.

The chain is built from TRBV4-1 and TRBJ2-2; D is possibly TRBD1 (5 bases). This CDR3 region has 14 residues. V gave up 2 bases and J gave up 4 bases, with 8 bases separating them. Germline V gives CDR1 MGHRA, CDR2 YSYEKL. This chain's CDR3 is CASSQPTGTGELFF. DNA of the CDR3: TGCGCCAGCAGCCAACCCACAGGCACCGGGGAGCTGTTTTTT.

The genes are TRBV4-1 and TRBJ2-3, with 9 nucleotides matching TRBD2. With 4 bases clipped from V and 5 bases from J, the junction kept 10 bases outside the gene matches. Germline CDR1 is MGHRA and CDR2 is YSYEKL. The length of the CDR3 is 16 residues. In DNA, the CDR3 is TGCGCCAGCAGCCCCTCAGGGGCGGGAGGGAGAGATACGCAGTATTTT. Encoded protein: CASSPSGAGGRDTQYF.

This rearrangement joins TRBV3-1 (or the pseudogene TRBV3-2) to TRBJ1-1; D may be TRBD1 (5 bases). Deletions cut 1 base from V and 0 bases from J, with 15 bases between. Germline CDR1 and CDR2: LGHDT and YNNKEL (reference sequence). The CDR3 spans 17 residues. The CDR3 loop reads CASSQVAGRTMNTEAFF. CDR3 in DNA: TGTGCCAGCAGCCAAGTGGCGGGGCGGACGATGAACACTGAAGCTTTCTTT.

The CDR3 protein is CAMGKDYEQYV. The CDR3, as DNA: TGTGCCATGGGCAAAGACTACGAGCAGTACGTC. V gene TRBV5-4 combines with J gene TRBJ2-7; the D is unclear. The CDR3 length is 11 residues. V was pared by 9 bases and J by 3 bases, with 10 bases between. CDR1 and CDR2 from the germline V gene are SGHNT and YYREEE (reference sequence).

This clone has a handful of counts. The chain has TRBV4-1 and TRBJ1-4; 7 bases fit TRBD1. CDR3 length equals 15 residues. The germline V gene has CDR1 MGHRA and CDR2 YSYEKL. The V segment lost 4 bases and the J segment 16 bases; nucleotides outside the gene matches: 18. The CDR3 coding sequence is TGCGCCAGCAGCCTACGACAGGGAACCACCCCGGGGCCGTTTTTT. Its protein is CASSLRQGTTPGPFF.

This chain joins TRBV28 and TRBJ2-7, with a tentative D call TRBD2 (6 bases). The V end was cut by 4 bases, the J end by 0 bases, with 13 bases between. From germline, CDR1 is MDHEN and CDR2 SYDVKM. The CDR3 is 15 residues long. The CDR3 spells CASSSNSGSSYEQYV. Here the CDR3 DNA reads TGTGCCAGCAGTTCAAATAGCGGAAGCTCCTACGAGCAGTACGTC.

A word on this clone: Other DNA variants within this sample encode the same CDR3. The chain employs TRBV18 and TRBJ2-3; tentatively, D is TRBD2 (5 bases). Per germline, CDR1 KGHSH and CDR2 LQKENI. V was trimmed by 2 bases and J by 0 bases, leaving 12 bases between them. The length of the CDR3 is 16 residues. The CDR3 spells CASSPSLATSTDTQYF. In DNA form, the CDR3 reads TGTGCCAGCTCACCATCCTTAGCGACGAGCACAGATACGCAGTATTTT. Looking up the rest from reference TRBV18 and TRBJ2-3 gives the full variable domain: NAGVMQNPRHLVRRRGQEARLRCSPMKGHSHVYWYRQLPEEGLKFMVYLQKENIIDESGMPKERFSAEFPKEGPSILRIQQVVRGDSAAYFCASSPSLATSTDTQYFGPGTRLTVL.

The rearrangement links TRBV28 to TRBJ2-2; 9 bases are a match to TRBD2. The V and J ends lost 2 bases and 7 bases, in that order; junction bases with no gene match: 17. The CDR3 length is 19 residues. Germline assignment: CDR1 MDHEN and CDR2 SYDVKM. CDR3 sequence: CASSLIGGRGGRGGGELFF. Here the CDR3 DNA reads TGTGCCAGCAGTTTAATTGGAGGGCGGGGGGGGCGAGGCGGCGGGGAGCTGTTTTTT.

This rearrangement joins TRBV7-2 to TRBJ2-5; 10 bases line up with TRBD2. This CDR3 comprises 16 residues. The V gene end was trimmed by 2 bases and the J gene end by 1 base; junction bases not matched to a gene: 4. Germline V gives CDR1 SGHTA, CDR2 FQGNSA. CDR3 sequence: CASSLRLAGAQETQYF. The CDR3 nucleotides are TGTGCCAGCAGCTTAAGGCTAGCGGGGGCCCAAGAGACCCAGTACTTC.